Many counts were recorded for the clone carrying this TCR beta chain. The antigen remains unidentified. This entry comes from a study of CD8+CD57+ T cells in acquired aplastic anemia. Study summary: Sorted CD4+ and CD8+ cell DNA averaged about 3 ug.

In patients chosen for sequencing, flow cytometry had shown CD8+CD57+ cell expansion. Patients, without exception, had severe acquired aplastic anemia. Using genomic DNA as the template, TCR beta VDJ and CDR3 profiling was carried out. TCRdb recomputed calls from the reads with MiXCR, one row per CDR3 protein. The sample lists more than 95,000 distinct CDR3 sequences, approximately 36% occurring once. Findings of the study overall: Nearly 30 CD8+ CDR3 sequences were shared between patients and controls.

J gave up 0 bases and V 5 bases, and 4 bases lay outside the gene matches. The CDR3 is made up of 14 amino acids. Per the germline V gene, CDR1 is SEHNR and CDR2 is FQNEAQ (reference sequence). The sequence came from a human donor with aplastic anemia. The chain has TRBV7-9 and TRBJ2-7; 7 bases agree with TRBD1. The material sequenced was sorted CD4+, CD8+, or CD8+CD57+ T cells (not recorded which) from PBMCs. CDR3 in amino acids: CASSLGQYSYEQYF. CDR3 coding DNA: TGTGCCAGCAGCCTGGGACAGTACTCCTACGAGCAGTACTTC.